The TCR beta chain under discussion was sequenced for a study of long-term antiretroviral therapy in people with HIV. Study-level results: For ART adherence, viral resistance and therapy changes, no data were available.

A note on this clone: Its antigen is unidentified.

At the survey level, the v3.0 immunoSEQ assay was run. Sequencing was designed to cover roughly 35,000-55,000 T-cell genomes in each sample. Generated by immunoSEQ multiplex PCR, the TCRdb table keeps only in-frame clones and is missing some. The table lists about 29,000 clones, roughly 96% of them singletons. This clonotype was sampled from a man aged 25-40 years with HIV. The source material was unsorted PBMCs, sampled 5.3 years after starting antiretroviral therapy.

This CDR3 reads CASSQGLAGAHEQYF. As DNA, the CDR3 is TGTGCCAGCAGCCAAGGACTAGCGGGAGCCCACGAGCAGTACTTC. The rearrangement links TRBV5-4 to TRBJ2-7; TRBD2 matches at 13 bases. Germline CDR1 is SGHNT and CDR2 is YYREEE (reference sequence). J was trimmed by 5 bases and V by 4 bases; bases with no gene match: 6. CDR3 length: 15 residues.